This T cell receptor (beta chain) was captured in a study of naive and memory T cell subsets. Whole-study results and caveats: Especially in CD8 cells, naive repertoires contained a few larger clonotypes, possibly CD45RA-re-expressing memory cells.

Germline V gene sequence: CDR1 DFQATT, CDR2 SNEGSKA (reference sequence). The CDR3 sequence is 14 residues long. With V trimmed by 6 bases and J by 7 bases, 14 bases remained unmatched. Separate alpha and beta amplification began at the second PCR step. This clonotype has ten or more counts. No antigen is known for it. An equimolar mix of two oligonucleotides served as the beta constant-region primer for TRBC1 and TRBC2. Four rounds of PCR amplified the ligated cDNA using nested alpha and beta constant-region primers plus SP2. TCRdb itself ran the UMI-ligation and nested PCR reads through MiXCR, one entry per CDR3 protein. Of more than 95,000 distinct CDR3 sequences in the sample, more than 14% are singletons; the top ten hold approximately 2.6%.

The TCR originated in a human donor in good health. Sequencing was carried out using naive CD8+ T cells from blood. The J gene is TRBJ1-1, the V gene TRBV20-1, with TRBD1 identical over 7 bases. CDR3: CSADGGTALDEAFF. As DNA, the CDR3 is TGCAGTGCCGATGGGGGGACAGCACTCGATGAAGCTTTCTTT.